The 29 T cell receptor beta chains below all came from one sample that was sequenced in a study of CD8 T cells in Susac syndrome. Random hexamers were used to reverse transcribe about 0.5 to 1 ug of RNA. TCRdb itself ran the immunoSEQ multiplex PCR reads through MiXCR, one entry per CDR3 protein. The sample includes about 100,000 distinct CDR3 sequences, 95% of them seen just once. The specimen sequenced was CD8+ T cells from PBMCs. All receptors derive from a human donor with Susac syndrome.

V usage is TRBV7-9 and J usage is TRBJ2-1; possibly TRBD2 for D (6 bases). Germline V CDR1 and CDR2: SEHNR, FQNEAQ (reference sequence). The V and J ends lost 3 bases and 5 bases respectively, with 11 bases between them. The CDR3 contains 14 residues. CDR3 DNA: TGTGCCAGCAGCTTGGTAGGCGGGAACAATGAGCAGTTCTTC. It codes for CASSLVGGNNEQFF.

In its sample, this clonotype was seen a few times. The J gene is TRBJ2-7, the V gene TRBV29-1; the D gene is possibly TRBD1 (5 bases). Germline CDR1 reads SQVTM; CDR2 reads ANQGSEA. Trimming stripped 0 bases from V and 0 bases from J, with 6 bases between. This CDR3 spans 13 amino acids. CDR3 in amino acids: CSVEDQGSYEQYF. The CDR3 nucleotides read TGCAGCGTTGAAGATCAGGGCTCCTACGAGCAGTACTTC.

V gene TRBV4-1 combines with J gene TRBJ1-1; D remains unclear. CDR1 and CDR2 (germline): MGHRA, YSYEKL. V was trimmed by 2 bases and J by 0 bases, leaving 10 bases between them. This CDR3 region has 15 residues. The CDR3 nucleotides are TGCGCCAGCAGCCAAAGTCCCGGGGTGAACACTGAAGCTTTCTTT. It codes for CASSQSPGVNTEAFF.

The CDR3 loop is CASSGVYEQYF. Written as DNA, the CDR3 is TGTGCCAGCTCTGGGGTCTACGAGCAGTACTTC. The chain joins TRBV7-9 to TRBJ2-7; D unclear. Germline V lookup: CDR1 SEHNR, CDR2 FQNEAQ (reference sequence). The CDR3 runs to 11 residues. Between the trimmed V and J ends, which lost 8 bases and 3 bases, there was a span of 8 bases.

The rearrangement uses TRBV2 and TRBJ2-5, with D unclear. The V and J ends lost 9 bases and 5 bases respectively, with 1 base between them. Germline V gene data show CDR1 as SNHLY and CDR2 as FYNNEI. This CDR3 comprises 8 residues. The CDR3 coding sequence is TGTGCCAGTGAGACCCAGTACTTC. It encodes CASETQYF.

The rearrangement uses TRBV18 and TRBJ2-3; 11 nucleotides match TRBD2. With V trimmed by 2 bases and J by 2 bases, 6 bases remained unmatched. The CDR3 extends over 17 amino acids. Germline loops: CDR1 KGHSH, CDR2 LQKENI. The CDR3 here is CASSPGLAGGHTDTQYF. In DNA form, the CDR3 reads TGTGCCAGCTCACCAGGTCTAGCGGGAGGCCACACAGATACGCAGTATTTT.

The chain links TRBV24-1 to TRBJ2-1; the D gene is possibly TRBD1 (5 bases). Germline V CDR1 and CDR2: KGHDR, SFDVKD. V shed 9 bases and J shed 8 bases, with 13 bases lying between them. CDR3 length equals 12 residues. CDR3 loop: CATLGPAHEQFF. The CDR3 region has the DNA TGTGCCACCTTGGGGCCGGCCCATGAGCAGTTCTTC.

V and J are TRBV29-1 and TRBJ2-1; D not resolved. The germline gives CDR1 SQVTM, CDR2 ANQGSEA. The CDR3 has 13 amino acids. Trimming stripped 1 base from V and 6 bases from J, with 10 bases between. The CDR3 sequence: CSVEALISNEQFF. The CDR3 DNA is TGCAGCGTTGAAGCCCTTATAAGCAATGAGCAGTTCTTC.

The rearrangement links TRBV2 to TRBJ1-1; D unresolved. The ends were cut back, 4 bases at V and 3 bases at J, with 9 bases in the middle. Germline-derived CDR1 and CDR2 are SNHLY and FYNNEI. The CDR3 consists of 13 residues. CDR3 loop: CASSGEGHTEAFF. CDR3 in DNA: TGTGCCAGCAGTGGTGAGGGCCACACTGAAGCTTTCTTT.

Of note for this clonotype: One junction end does not reproduce the germline sequence, and a read error may be involved. The chain links TRBV29-1 to TRBJ1-1; D not certain. The CDR3 contains 9 residues. CDR1 is SQVTM and CDR2 is ANQGSEA in the germline V gene. The CDR3 nucleotides read TGCAGCGTTGAGGAACCTCCAGCCTTT. As protein: CSVEEPPAF.

The CDR3 nucleotides read TGCGCCAGCAGCTTGGGACGAGCAGGGGCCTACGAGCAGTACTTC. This gives the protein CASSLGRAGAYEQYF. The chain joins TRBV5-1 to TRBJ2-7; the D gene is possibly TRBD1 (6 bases). Germline V lookup: CDR1 SGHRS, CDR2 YFSETQ. Trimming took off 0 bases at V and 2 bases at J, with 12 bases between the two ends. The length of the CDR3 is 15 residues.

The chain links TRBV6-5 to TRBJ1-1; tentatively, D is TRBD1 (5 bases). Trimming took 2 bases from V and 3 from J, leaving 10 bases between them. Germline-derived CDR1 and CDR2 are MNHEY and SVGAGI. This CDR3 has 14 amino acids. The CDR3 loop reads CASSYNGGDTEAFF. The CDR3 DNA reads TGTGCCAGCAGTTACAATGGGGGAGACACTGAAGCTTTCTTT.

The rearrangement joins TRBV5-1 to TRBJ2-2; TRBD2 might be the D (5 bases). Germline CDR1 SGHRS, CDR2 YFSETQ. The ends were cut back, 6 bases at V and 5 bases at J, with 14 bases in the middle. The CDR3 is 14 amino acids. CDR3 sequence: CASMVGSLTGELFF. The CDR3 region has the DNA TGCGCCAGCATGGTTGGGAGTTTAACCGGGGAGCTGTTTTTT. Filled out from reference TRBV5-1 and TRBJ2-2, the complete variable domain reads KAGVTQTPRYLIKTRGQQVTLSCSPISGHRSVSWYQQTPGQGLQFLFEYFSETQRNKGNFPGRFSGRQFSNSRSEMNVSTLELGDSALYLCASMVGSLTGELFFGEGSRLTVL.

This chain links TRBV20-1 with TRBJ2-5; 7 bases line up with TRBD2. The V gene end was trimmed by 2 bases and the J gene end by 2 bases; junction bases not matched to a gene: 5. CDR1 and CDR2 from the germline V gene are DFQATT and SNEGSKA (reference sequence). The CDR3 contains 14 residues. The chain's CDR3 is CSARPGLTQETQYF. In nucleotides, the CDR3 is TGCAGTGCTAGACCGGGACTAACTCAAGAGACCCAGTACTTC.

The V call is TRBV2, the J call TRBJ2-1; D is unresolved. CDR3 length: 16 residues. V was clipped by 3 bases and J by 2 bases, with 14 bases between them. The germline V gene has CDR1 SNHLY and CDR2 FYNNEI. CDR3 protein: CASSDLTRPTYNEQFF. As DNA, the CDR3 is TGTGCCAGCAGTGATCTCACGAGGCCTACCTACAATGAGCAGTTCTTC.

This rearrangement joins TRBV18 to TRBJ1-1; no definite D call. The CDR3 spans 15 residues. From germline, CDR1 is KGHSH and CDR2 LQKENI. Trimming took 4 bases from V and 1 from J, leaving 13 bases between them. The CDR3 loop reads CASSLGPGANTEAFF. The CDR3 DNA follows: TGTGCCAGCTCACTCGGGCCGGGCGCGAACACTGAAGCTTTCTTT.

The chain joins TRBV18 to TRBJ2-1; D gene ambiguous. V shed 6 bases and J shed 16 bases, with 19 bases lying between them. This CDR3 spans 12 amino acids. Germline values: CDR1 KGHSH, CDR2 LQKENI. Here the CDR3 reads CASSATTNELFF. CDR3 nucleotide sequence: TGTGCCAGCTCCGCAACCACGAACGAACTCTTCTTC.

This clonotype was seen once. This chain joins TRBV4-1 and TRBJ2-7; D assignment may be TRBD1 or TRBD2 (6 bases each). This CDR3 has 16 residues. The germline V gene has CDR1 MGHRA and CDR2 YSYEKL. Trimming pared 0 bases from V and 5 bases from J, leaving 17 bases between. In DNA form, the CDR3 reads TGCGCCAGCAGCCAAGAGGGGGGCCCTTTCCCAGACGAGCAGTACTTC. Its translation is CASSQEGGPFPDEQYF.

This chain uses TRBV25-1 with TRBJ1-2, with D unclear. The CDR3 extends over 12 amino acids. The V gene's germline CDR1 is MGHDK and CDR2 SYGVNS. The germline V and J ends were trimmed by 2 bases and 8 bases, with 9 bases remaining between them. The CDR3 bases are TGTGCCAGCAGTGAAGACCGTATCGGCTACACCTTC. Translation: CASSEDRIGYTF.

This sequence joins TRBV5-4 and TRBJ2-4; D gene ambiguous. The CDR3 has 13 residues. Trimming shortened V by 4 bases and J by 8 bases, and 13 bases separated the two germline ends. Germline lookup yields CDR1 SGHNT and CDR2 YYREEE (reference sequence). The CDR3 coding sequence is TGTGCCAGCAGCGCGTCGTGGGTAGACATTCAGTACTTC. This sequence encodes CASSASWVDIQYF.

This clonotype was recorded once. The chain has TRBV29-1 and TRBJ2-3; 9 bases match TRBD1. V lost 2 bases, J lost 2 bases, and 5 bases stayed unmatched. This CDR3 region has 15 residues. Germline CDR1 is SQVTM and CDR2 is ANQGSEA. DNA of the CDR3: TGCAGCGTTGAAACCGGACAGGGGTTCACAGATACGCAGTATTTT. It translates to CSVETGQGFTDTQYF.

The chain joins TRBV29-1 to TRBJ2-5, with 13 bases that match TRBD2. Trimming cost V 6 bases and J 9 bases; bases outside gene matches: 10. The CDR3 spans 14 residues. Germline CDR1 is SQVTM and CDR2 is ANQGSEA. CDR3 sequence: CSVAGTSGVQAQYF. CDR3 DNA: TGCAGCGTCGCGGGGACTAGCGGGGTGCAGGCCCAGTACTTC. Together with reference TRBV29-1 and TRBJ2-5, the CDR3 gives the full variable domain: SAVISQKPSRDICQRGTSLTIQCQVDSQVTMMFWYRQQPGQSLTLIATANQGSEATYESGFVIDKFPISRPNLTFSTLTVSNMSPEDSSIYLCSVAGTSGVQAQYFGPGTRLLVL.

J is TRBJ2-3 and V is TRBV7-9; 8 positions match TRBD2. Germline V gene lookup returns CDR1 SEHNR and CDR2 FQNEAQ (reference sequence). V lost 4 bases to trimming and J lost 6 bases; unmatched junction nucleotides: 12. The CDR3 spans 16 residues. CDR3: CASSSPFSGGRDTQYF. CDR3 nucleotide sequence: TGTGCCAGCAGCTCCCCCTTCTCGGGGGGGCGTGATACGCAGTATTTT.

The V and J genes are TRBV15 and TRBJ2-3; 8 positions agree with TRBD2. CDR1 is LNHNV and CDR2 is YYDKDF in the germline V gene (reference sequence). After removal of 0 bases from V and 2 bases from J, the junction contained 1 base not matched to a gene. CDR3 length equals 15 residues. This chain's CDR3 is CATSREAGATDTQYF. DNA for the CDR3: TGTGCCACCAGCAGAGAAGCGGGGGCCACAGATACGCAGTATTTT.

V usage is TRBV12-3 or TRBV12-4 and J usage is TRBJ2-7; 7 bases agree with TRBD2. Germline trimming cut 3 bases from V and 2 bases from J; bases unmatched to any gene: 4. This CDR3 spans 14 amino acids. CDR3 amino acids: CASSLREPPYEQYF. CDR3 DNA: TGTGCCAGCAGTTTGCGGGAGCCCCCCTACGAGCAGTACTTC.

The chain combines TRBV6-5 with TRBJ2-1, with 9 nucleotides matching TRBD2. The trim removed 11 bases at V and 3 bases at J, leaving 5 bases unmatched. The CDR3 is 13 residues long. CDR1 and CDR2 from the germline V gene are MNHEY and SVGAGI. This chain's CDR3 is CAATSGLYNEQFF. CDR3 nucleotides: TGTGCCGCGACTAGCGGACTCTACAATGAGCAGTTCTTC.

The rearrangement links TRBV13 to TRBJ2-5; D possibly corresponds to TRBD2 (6 bases). Germline CDR1 and CDR2: PRHDT and FYEKMQ (reference sequence). This CDR3 has 17 residues. Trimming removed 4 bases from V and 6 bases from J, with 24 bases in between. The CDR3 coding sequence is TGTGCCAGCAGCTCCCCCGGGGGACCTGACCGTTGGAAGACCCAGTACTTC. This gives the protein CASSSPGGPDRWKTQYF.

The rearrangement joins TRBV4-1 to TRBJ1-5; no definite D call. CDR3 size: 13 residues. V shed 0 bases and J shed 7 bases, with 7 bases lying between them. The germline gives CDR1 MGHRA, CDR2 YSYEKL. The CDR3 nucleotides read TGCGCCAGCAGCCAAGACAGCAGCCAGCCCCAGCATTTT. Translation: CASSQDSSQPQHF.

The count of this clonotype is one. The CDR3 loop reads CASSPGDSYGYTF. The CDR3 DNA reads TGTGCCAGCAGTCCGGGGGACAGCTATGGCTACACCTTC. The chain uses TRBV5-4 and TRBJ1-2; 7 nucleotides agree with TRBD1. The CDR3 has 13 amino acids. Germline assignment: CDR1 SGHNT and CDR2 YYREEE (reference sequence). J gave up 4 bases and V 5 bases, and 5 bases lay outside the gene matches.